The TCR beta chain under discussion was sequenced for a study of blood T cell repertoires in COVID-19. Study information: Nucleic acid was either cDNA or gDNA, and it came from T cells, B-cell-depleted T cells, or PBMCs.

The CDR3 has 13 residues. Trimming removed 6 bases from V and 4 bases from J, with 10 bases in between. Ages ranged from about 18 to 89 years, with residence in 20 to 30 US areas. Cohort placement rested on clinical history that participants reported themselves. In the authors' methods: Amplification with reference gene primers provided the estimates of nucleated cell counts. The method was immunoSEQ multiplex PCR; TCRdb's version includes in-frame clones alone and lacks a portion of them. V and J calls and clone size follow that table, whereas D and trimming were derived from the DNA. This table has roughly 160,000 clones, over 70% appearing once.

The receptor was isolated from a woman aged 40 to 50 with acute COVID-19. The chain links TRBV12-3 or TRBV12-4 to TRBJ1-5; D not resolved. The source material was PBMCs or T cells enriched from blood (not recorded which). CDR3 region: CASSPGLNQPQHF. As DNA, the CDR3 is TGTGCCAGCAGCCCAGGACTGAATCAGCCCCAGCATTTT.